The text below deals with one T cell receptor beta chain. This entry is derived from a study of blood T cell repertoires in COVID-19. Trimming shortened V by 0 bases and J by 7 bases, and 5 bases separated the two germline ends. Germline assignment: CDR1 SGHDT and CDR2 YYEEEE. The CDR3 consists of 13 residues. Some clones are missing from TCRdb's copy, which holds only in-frame ones; the method was immunoSEQ multiplex PCR. Here the sample spans around 99,000 clones, about four fifths being singletons. This receptor was taken from a woman of 80 years or more with active or convalescent COVID-19. The sequenced sample consisted of peripheral blood. The V and J genes are TRBV5-6 and TRBJ1-6; D not certain. The CDR3 bases are TGTGCCAGCAGCTTGGGAGGGAATTCACCCCTCCACTTT. It codes for CASSLGGNSPLHF.